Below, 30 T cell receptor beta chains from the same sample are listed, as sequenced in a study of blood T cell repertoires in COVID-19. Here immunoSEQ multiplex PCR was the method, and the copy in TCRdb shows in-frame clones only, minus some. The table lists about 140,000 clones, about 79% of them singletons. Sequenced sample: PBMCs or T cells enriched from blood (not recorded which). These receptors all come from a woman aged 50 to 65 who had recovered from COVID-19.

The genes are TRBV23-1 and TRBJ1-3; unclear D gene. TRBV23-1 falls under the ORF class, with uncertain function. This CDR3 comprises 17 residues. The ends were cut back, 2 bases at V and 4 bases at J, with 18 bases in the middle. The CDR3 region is CASSQLKELRPGNTIYF. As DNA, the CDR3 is TGCGCCAGCAGTCAACTCAAGGAGCTCCGACCGGGAAACACCATATATTTT.

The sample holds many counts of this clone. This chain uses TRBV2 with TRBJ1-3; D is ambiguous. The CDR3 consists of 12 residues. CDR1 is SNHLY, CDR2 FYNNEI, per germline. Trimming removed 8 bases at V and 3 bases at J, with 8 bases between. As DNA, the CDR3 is TGTGCCAGCGCGACTCTTGGAAACACCATATATTTT. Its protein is CASATLGNTIYF.

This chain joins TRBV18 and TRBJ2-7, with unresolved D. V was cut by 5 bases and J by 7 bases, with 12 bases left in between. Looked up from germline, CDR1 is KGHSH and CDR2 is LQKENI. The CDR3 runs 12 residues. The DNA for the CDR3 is TGTGCCAGCTCAGCGGAACGGGTTGAGCAGTACTTC. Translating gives CASSAERVEQYF.

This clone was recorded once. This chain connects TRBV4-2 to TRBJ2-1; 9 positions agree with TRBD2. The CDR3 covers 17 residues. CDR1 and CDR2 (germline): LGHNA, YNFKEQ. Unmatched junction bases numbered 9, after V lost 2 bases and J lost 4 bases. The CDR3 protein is CASSQTVTSGEYNEQFF. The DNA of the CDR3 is TGTGCCAGCAGCCAAACCGTGACTAGCGGAGAGTACAATGAGCAGTTCTTC.

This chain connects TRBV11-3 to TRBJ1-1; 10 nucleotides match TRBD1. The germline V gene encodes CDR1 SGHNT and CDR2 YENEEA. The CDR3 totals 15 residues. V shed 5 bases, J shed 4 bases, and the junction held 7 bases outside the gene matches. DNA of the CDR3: TGTGCCAGCAGCCCGGGACAGGGGATTAGCACTGAAGCTTTCTTT. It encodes CASSPGQGISTEAFF.

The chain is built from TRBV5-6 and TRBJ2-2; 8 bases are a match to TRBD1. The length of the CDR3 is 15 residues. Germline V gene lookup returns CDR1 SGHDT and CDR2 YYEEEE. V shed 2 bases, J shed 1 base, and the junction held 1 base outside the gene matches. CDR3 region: CASSFGTGNTGELFF. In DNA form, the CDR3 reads TGTGCCAGCAGCTTCGGGACAGGGAACACCGGGGAGCTGTTTTTT.

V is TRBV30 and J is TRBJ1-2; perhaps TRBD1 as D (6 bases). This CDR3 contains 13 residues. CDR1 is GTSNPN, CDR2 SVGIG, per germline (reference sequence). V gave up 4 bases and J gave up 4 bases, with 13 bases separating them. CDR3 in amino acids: CAWTEQGPYGYTF. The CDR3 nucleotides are TGTGCCTGGACCGAACAGGGACCCTATGGCTACACCTTC. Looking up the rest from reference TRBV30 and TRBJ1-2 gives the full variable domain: SQTIHQWPATLVQPVGSPLSLECTVEGTSNPNLYWYRQAAGRGLQLLFYSVGIGQISSEVPQNLSASRPQDRQFILSSKKLLLSDSGFYLCAWTEQGPYGYTFGSGTRLTVV.

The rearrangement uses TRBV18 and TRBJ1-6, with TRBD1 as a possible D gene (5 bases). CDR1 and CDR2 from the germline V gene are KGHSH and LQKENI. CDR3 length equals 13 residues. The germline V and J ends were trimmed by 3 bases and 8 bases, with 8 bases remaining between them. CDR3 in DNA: TGTGCCAGCTCACCCCTACAGGATTCACCCCTCCACTTT. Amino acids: CASSPLQDSPLHF. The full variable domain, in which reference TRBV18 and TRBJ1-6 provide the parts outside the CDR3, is NAGVMQNPRHLVRRRGQEARLRCSPMKGHSHVYWYRQLPEEGLKFMVYLQKENIIDESGMPKERFSAEFPKEGPSILRIQQVVRGDSAAYFCASSPLQDSPLHFGNGTRLTVT.

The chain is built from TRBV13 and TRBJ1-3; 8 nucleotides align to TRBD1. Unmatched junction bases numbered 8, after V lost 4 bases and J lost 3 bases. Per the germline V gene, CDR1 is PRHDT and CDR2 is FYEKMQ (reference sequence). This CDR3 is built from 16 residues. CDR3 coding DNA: TGTGCCAGCAGCTCCAGGACAGGGAGGTTTGGAAACACCATATATTTT. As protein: CASSSRTGRFGNTIYF.

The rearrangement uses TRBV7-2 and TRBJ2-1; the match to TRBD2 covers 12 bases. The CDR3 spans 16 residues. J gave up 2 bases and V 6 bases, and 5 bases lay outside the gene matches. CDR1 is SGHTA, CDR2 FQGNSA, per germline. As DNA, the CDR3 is TGTGCCAGCAGGGGGACTAGCGGGTCCCCCTACAATGAGCAGTTCTTC. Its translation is CASRGTSGSPYNEQFF. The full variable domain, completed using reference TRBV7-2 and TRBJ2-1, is GAGVSQSPSNKVTEKGKDVELRCDPISGHTALYWYRQSLGQGLEFLIYFQGNSAPDKSGLPSDRFSAERTGGSVSTLTIQRTQQEDSAVYLCASRGTSGSPYNEQFFGPGTRLTVL.

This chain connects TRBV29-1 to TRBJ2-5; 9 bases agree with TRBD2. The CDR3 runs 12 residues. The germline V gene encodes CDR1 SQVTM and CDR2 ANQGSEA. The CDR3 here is CSFSGGQETQYF. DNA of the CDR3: TGCAGTTTCAGCGGGGGGCAAGAGACCCAGTACTTC.

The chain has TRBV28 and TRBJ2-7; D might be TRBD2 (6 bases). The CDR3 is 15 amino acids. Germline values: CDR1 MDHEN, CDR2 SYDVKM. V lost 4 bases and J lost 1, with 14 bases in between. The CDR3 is CASSSLSGPSYEQYF. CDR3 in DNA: TGTGCCAGCAGTTCCCTTAGCGGACCATCCTACGAGCAGTACTTC.

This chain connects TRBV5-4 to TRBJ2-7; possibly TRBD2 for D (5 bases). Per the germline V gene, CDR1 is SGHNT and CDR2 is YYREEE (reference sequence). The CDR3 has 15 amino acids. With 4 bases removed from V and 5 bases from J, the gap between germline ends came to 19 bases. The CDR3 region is CASSPVGPPGNEQYF. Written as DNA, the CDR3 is TGTGCCAGCAGCCCAGTGGGTCCCCCGGGGAACGAGCAGTACTTC.

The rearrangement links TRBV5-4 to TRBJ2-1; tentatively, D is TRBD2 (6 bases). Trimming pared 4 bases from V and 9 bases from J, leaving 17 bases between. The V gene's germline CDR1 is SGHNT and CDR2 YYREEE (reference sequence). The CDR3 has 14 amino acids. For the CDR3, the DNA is TGTGCCAGCAGCGTAACCGGGACTCCGGGTGAGCAGTTCTTC. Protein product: CASSVTGTPGEQFF.

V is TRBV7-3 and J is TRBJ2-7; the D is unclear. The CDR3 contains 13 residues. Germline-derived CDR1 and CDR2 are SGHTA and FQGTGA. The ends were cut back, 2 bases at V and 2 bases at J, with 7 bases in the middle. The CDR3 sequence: CASSLGGTYEQYF. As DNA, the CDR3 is TGTGCCAGCAGCTTAGGCGGAACCTACGAGCAGTACTTC.

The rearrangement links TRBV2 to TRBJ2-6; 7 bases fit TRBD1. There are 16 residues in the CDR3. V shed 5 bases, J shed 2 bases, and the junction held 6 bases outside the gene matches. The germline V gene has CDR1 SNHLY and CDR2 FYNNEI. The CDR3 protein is CASSPTGLAGANVLTF. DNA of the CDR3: TGTGCCAGCAGTCCGACAGGGCTTGCTGGGGCCAACGTCCTGACTTTC.

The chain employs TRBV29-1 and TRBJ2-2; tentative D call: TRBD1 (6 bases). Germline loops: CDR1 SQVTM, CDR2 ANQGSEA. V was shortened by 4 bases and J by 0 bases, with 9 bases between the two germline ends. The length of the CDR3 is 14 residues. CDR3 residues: CSVVGQTNTGELFF. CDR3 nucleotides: TGCAGCGTTGTAGGACAGACGAACACCGGGGAGCTGTTTTTT.

The chain's CDR3 is CASSSTGTGSGNTIYF. The CDR3 nucleotides are TGTGCCAGCAGCTCCACCGGGACAGGGTCCGGAAACACCATATATTTT. The rearrangement joins TRBV11-2 to TRBJ1-3, with 9 bases fitting TRBD1. Trimming cost V 4 bases and J 4 bases; bases outside gene matches: 8. The CDR3 is made up of 16 amino acids. The germline gives CDR1 SGHAT, CDR2 FQNNGV.

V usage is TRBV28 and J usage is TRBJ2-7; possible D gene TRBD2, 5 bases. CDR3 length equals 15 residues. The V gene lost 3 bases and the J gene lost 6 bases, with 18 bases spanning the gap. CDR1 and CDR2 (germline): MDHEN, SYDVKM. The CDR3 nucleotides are TGTGCCAGCAGTTTGTCCGGGCACTTAGAGGGCGAGCAGTACTTC. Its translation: CASSLSGHLEGEQYF.

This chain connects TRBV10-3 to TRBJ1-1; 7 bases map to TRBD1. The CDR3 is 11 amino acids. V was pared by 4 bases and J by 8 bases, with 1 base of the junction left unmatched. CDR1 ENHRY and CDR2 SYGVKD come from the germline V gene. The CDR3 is CAISGDREAFF. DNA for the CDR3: TGTGCCATCAGTGGGGACAGAGAAGCTTTCTTT.

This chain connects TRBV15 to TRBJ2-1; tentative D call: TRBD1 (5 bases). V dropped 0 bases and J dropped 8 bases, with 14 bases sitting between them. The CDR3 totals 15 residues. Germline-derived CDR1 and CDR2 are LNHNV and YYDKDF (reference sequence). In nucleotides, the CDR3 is TGTGCCACCAGCAGAGATCGCTACAGGACCGATGAGCAGTTCTTC. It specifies CATSRDRYRTDEQFF.

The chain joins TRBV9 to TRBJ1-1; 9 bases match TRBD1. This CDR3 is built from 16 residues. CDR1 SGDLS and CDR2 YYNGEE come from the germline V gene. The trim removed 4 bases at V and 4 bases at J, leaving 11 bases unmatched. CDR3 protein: CASSPTSGQGITEAFF. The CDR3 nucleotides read TGTGCCAGCAGCCCCACCTCGGGACAGGGTATCACTGAAGCTTTCTTT. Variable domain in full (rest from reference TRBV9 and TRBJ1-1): DSGVTQTPKHLITATGQRVTLRCSPRSGDLSVYWYQQSLDQGLQFLIQYYNGEERAKGNILERFSAQQFPDLHSELNLSSLELGDSALYFCASSPTSGQGITEAFFGQGTRLTVV.

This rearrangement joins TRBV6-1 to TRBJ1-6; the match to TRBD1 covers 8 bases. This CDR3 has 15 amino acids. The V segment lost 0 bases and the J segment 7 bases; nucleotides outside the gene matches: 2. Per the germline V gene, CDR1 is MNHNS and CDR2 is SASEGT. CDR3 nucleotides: TGTGCCAGCAGTGAAGCTGGGACAGGCAATTCACCCCTCCACTTT. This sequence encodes CASSEAGTGNSPLHF.

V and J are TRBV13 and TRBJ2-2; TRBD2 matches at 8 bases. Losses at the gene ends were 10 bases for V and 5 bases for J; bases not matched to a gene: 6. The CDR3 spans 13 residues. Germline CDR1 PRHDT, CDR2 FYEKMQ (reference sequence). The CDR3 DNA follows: TGTGCCACACAGGGCGGGGGGACCGGGGAGCTGTTTTTT. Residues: CATQGGGTGELFF.

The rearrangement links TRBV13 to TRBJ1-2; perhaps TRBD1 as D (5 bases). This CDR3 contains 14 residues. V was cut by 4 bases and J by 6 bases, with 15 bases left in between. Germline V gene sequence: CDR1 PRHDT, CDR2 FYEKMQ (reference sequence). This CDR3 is CASSSVRRGDGYTF. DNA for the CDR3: TGTGCCAGCAGCTCCGTCCGGCGGGGCGATGGCTACACCTTC.

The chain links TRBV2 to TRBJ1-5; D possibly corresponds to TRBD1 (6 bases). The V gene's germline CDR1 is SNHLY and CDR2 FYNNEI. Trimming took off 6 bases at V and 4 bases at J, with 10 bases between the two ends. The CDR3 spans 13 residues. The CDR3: CASRGHANQPQHF. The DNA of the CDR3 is TGTGCCAGCAGGGGACACGCAAATCAGCCCCAGCATTTT.

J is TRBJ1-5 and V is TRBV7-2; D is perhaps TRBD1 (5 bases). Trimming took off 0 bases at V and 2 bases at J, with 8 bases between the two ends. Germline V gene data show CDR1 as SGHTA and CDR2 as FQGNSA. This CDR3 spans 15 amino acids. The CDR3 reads CASSLAWGGNQPQHF. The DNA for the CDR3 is TGTGCCAGCAGCTTAGCGTGGGGGGGCAATCAGCCCCAGCATTTT.

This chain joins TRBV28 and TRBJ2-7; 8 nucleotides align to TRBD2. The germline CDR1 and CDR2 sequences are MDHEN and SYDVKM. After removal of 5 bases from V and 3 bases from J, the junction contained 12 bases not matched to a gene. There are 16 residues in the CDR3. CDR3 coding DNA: TGTGCCAGCAGTCCCCCCCGCGGGAGGAGTGTCTACGAGCAGTACTTC. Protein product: CASSPPRGRSVYEQYF. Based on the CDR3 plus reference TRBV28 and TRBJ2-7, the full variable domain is DVKVTQSSRYLVKRTGEKVFLECVQDMDHENMFWYRQDPGLGLRLIYFSYDVKMKEKGDIPEGYSVSREKKERFSLILESASTNQTSMYLCASSPPRGRSVYEQYFGPGTRLTVT.

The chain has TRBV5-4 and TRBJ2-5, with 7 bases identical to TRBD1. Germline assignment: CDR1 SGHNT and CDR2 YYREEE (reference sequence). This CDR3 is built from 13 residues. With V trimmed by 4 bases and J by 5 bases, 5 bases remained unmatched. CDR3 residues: CASSPDRVETQYF. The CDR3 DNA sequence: TGTGCCAGCAGCCCAGACAGGGTGGAGACCCAGTACTTC.

The CDR3 loop reads CASSIGRLAFQETQYF. CDR3 nucleotide sequence: TGTGCCAGTAGTATAGGTCGACTAGCCTTCCAAGAGACCCAGTACTTC. The chain couples TRBV19 to TRBJ2-5; 7 bases align to TRBD2. The CDR3 runs 16 residues. J was trimmed by 1 base and V by 1 base; bases with no gene match: 6. Per germline, CDR1 LNHDA and CDR2 SQIVND (reference sequence).